This TCR beta chain was found in a study of T cells in Graves' hyperthyroidism and ophthalmopathy. General study results and limits: A model of 13 V-J features distinguished ophthalmopathy from stable hyperthyroidism.

From RNA transcripts, TCR beta CDR3 regions were amplified. In the first-round RT-PCR of the TCR CDR3, the HTBI primer set was used. TCRdb recomputed calls from the multiplex PCR reads with MiXCR, one row per CDR3 protein. Of about 690,000 distinct CDR3 sequences detected, roughly 17% appear once; the ten largest clones hold about 14%. The germline V gene encodes CDR1 DFQATT and CDR2 SNEGSKA (reference sequence). The V segment lost 3 bases and the J segment 1 base; nucleotides outside the gene matches: 6. The CDR3 loop spans 15 amino acids. Concerning this clonotype itself: Its antigen is unidentified.

This clonotype was sampled from a man in his fifties with Graves' hyperthyroidism. V usage is TRBV20-1 and J usage is TRBJ2-3; 8 bases are a match to TRBD1. What was sequenced was blood. The CDR3 DNA sequence: TGCAGTGCTAGGAGGTGGGGACAGGGCACAGATACGCAGTATTTT. Translated: CSARRWGQGTDTQYF.